The 23 T cell receptor beta chains given below trace back to one sample, sequenced in a study of vaccination and CD4 T cells after COVID-19. TCRdb recomputed calls from the PCR reads with MiXCR, one row per CDR3 protein. The repertoire has about 28,000 distinct CDR3 sequences, 50% of them found once; the top ten carry 5% to 6.5%. Time point indicated: late sampling 161 to 241 days after vaccination in three convalescent patients. The source material was CD4+ T cells from blood, sampled about 7 months after SARS-CoV-2 vaccination. These receptors came from a human donor who had recovered from COVID-19.

The count of this clonotype is one. The chain carries TRBV4-3 and TRBJ1-2; perhaps TRBD1 as D (6 bases). From germline, CDR1 is LGHNA and CDR2 YSLEER. The V gene lost 2 bases and the J gene lost 8 bases, with 21 bases spanning the gap. The CDR3 has 16 residues. In DNA form, the CDR3 reads TGCGCCAGCAGCCAAACGACGAGAGGGGGGGTTTACGGCTACACCTTC. Its translation: CASSQTTRGGVYGYTF.

The J gene is TRBJ2-7, the V gene TRBV24-1, with 10 positions matching TRBD1. CDR1 and CDR2 (germline): KGHDR, SFDVKD. The CDR3 has 14 amino acids. V dropped 11 bases and J dropped 7; count of bases not matched to a gene: 13. The CDR3 is CASGWGQGFDEQYF. CDR3 nucleotide sequence: TGTGCCAGCGGTTGGGGACAGGGGTTCGATGAGCAGTACTTC.

This clonotype was detected a few times. J is TRBJ2-5 and V is TRBV20-1, with 9 nucleotides matching TRBD2. This CDR3 is built from 17 residues. CDR1 and CDR2 (germline): DFQATT, SNEGSKA (reference sequence). The V gene end was trimmed by 5 bases and the J gene end by 4 bases; junction bases not matched to a gene: 17. The DNA of the CDR3 is TGCAGTGCTGCTAAGGAGGATAGCGGGAGTCCTCGAGAGACCCAGTACTTC. The encoded protein is CSAAKEDSGSPRETQYF.

The J gene is TRBJ1-1, the V gene TRBV28; D gene unclear. Per the germline V gene, CDR1 is MDHEN and CDR2 is SYDVKM. This CDR3 comprises 15 residues. V was trimmed by 5 bases and J by 1 base, leaving 14 bases between them. The CDR3 spells CASSLHGQPNTEAFF. In DNA, the CDR3 is TGTGCCAGCAGTCTCCACGGGCAGCCGAACACTGAAGCTTTCTTT.

The CDR3 DNA is TGTGCCAGCAGTGAGCTGGTTGGCGAGCAGTACTTC. Translation gives CASSELVGEQYF. The chain employs TRBV6-1 and TRBJ2-7; D gene uncertain. Looked up from germline, CDR1 is MNHNS and CDR2 is SASEGT. V was clipped by 3 bases and J by 6 bases, with 9 bases between them. The CDR3 consists of 12 residues.

This chain joins TRBV19 and TRBJ2-2; weak D call: TRBD1 (5 bases). Trimming shortened V by 7 bases and J by 5 bases, and 17 bases separated the two germline ends. Germline lookup yields CDR1 LNHDA and CDR2 SQIVND (reference sequence). The CDR3 spans 15 residues. The CDR3 protein is CASKGLVGETGELFF. The CDR3 coding sequence is TGTGCCAGTAAGGGGCTAGTTGGGGAAACCGGGGAGCTGTTTTTT.

This chain connects TRBV28 to TRBJ2-3, with TRBD1 matching over 9 bases. After removal of 4 bases from V and 4 bases from J, the junction contained 6 bases not matched to a gene. The CDR3 is 15 residues long. Germline V CDR1 and CDR2: MDHEN, SYDVKM. This CDR3 reads CASSSRDRAPDTQYF. The CDR3 DNA follows: TGTGCCAGCAGTTCCCGGGACAGGGCCCCAGATACGCAGTATTTT.

The chain has TRBV6-1 and TRBJ2-5, with a tentative D call TRBD2 (6 bases). V was clipped by 1 base and J by 6 bases, with 9 bases between them. The CDR3 is 13 residues long. Germline loops: CDR1 MNHNS, CDR2 SASEGT. CDR3: CASSEGRAQTQYF. CDR3 in DNA: TGTGCCAGCAGTGAAGGGAGGGCTCAGACCCAGTACTTC.

The sample holds a few counts of this clonotype. V gene TRBV20-1 combines with J gene TRBJ2-7, with D maybe TRBD1 (6 bases). The germline CDR1 and CDR2 sequences are DFQATT and SNEGSKA (reference sequence). V was trimmed by 3 bases and J by 5 bases, leaving 23 bases between them. This CDR3 has 16 residues. The CDR3 spells CSASYVLQGRRHEQYF. DNA for the CDR3: TGCAGTGCTAGTTACGTCCTACAGGGACGTCGGCACGAGCAGTACTTC.

This clonotype was picked up a small number of times. This chain connects TRBV20-1 to TRBJ2-5; the D gene is possibly TRBD1 (6 bases). Germline CDR1 and CDR2: DFQATT and SNEGSKA (reference sequence). This CDR3 has 15 residues. The V gene lost 2 bases and the J gene lost 5 bases, with 18 bases spanning the gap. CDR3 loop: CSARNARGSQETQYF. Here the CDR3 DNA reads TGCAGTGCTAGAAACGCCAGGGGATCTCAGGAGACCCAGTACTTC.

This chain joins TRBV10-3 and TRBJ2-3; D remains unclear. This CDR3 is built from 15 residues. Per the germline V gene, CDR1 is ENHRY and CDR2 is SYGVKD. Trimming cost V 3 bases and J 1 base, with 11 bases left between them. The CDR3 sequence: CAISDSQSRTDTQYF. The CDR3 DNA follows: TGTGCCATCAGTGACAGTCAAAGCCGCACAGATACGCAGTATTTT.

This sequence joins TRBV28 and TRBJ2-3; 10 bases are shared with TRBD2. From germline, CDR1 is MDHEN and CDR2 SYDVKM. The CDR3 has 15 residues. The V segment lost 2 bases and the J segment 6 bases; nucleotides outside the gene matches: 5. CDR3 in amino acids: CASSLLAGVGDTQYF. The CDR3 coding sequence is TGTGCCAGCAGTTTACTAGCGGGAGTAGGGGATACGCAGTATTTT.

The chain recombines TRBV27 with TRBJ2-7; D may match TRBD1 or TRBD2 (5 bases each). The CDR3 consists of 12 residues. Trimming left V 2 bases short and J 7 bases short, with 9 bases between. Germline V CDR1 and CDR2: MNHEY, SMNVEV (reference sequence). CDR3: CASSLLGEEQYF. The CDR3 nucleotides are TGTGCCAGCAGTTTACTAGGGGAGGAGCAGTACTTC.

The table lists this clonotype with a few counts. The V gene is TRBV27, the J gene TRBJ1-2; D is uncertain. Germline V CDR1 and CDR2: MNHEY, SMNVEV (reference sequence). This CDR3 is built from 14 residues. Trimming removed 5 bases from V and 8 bases from J, with 18 bases in between. Written as DNA, the CDR3 is TGTGCCAGCAGTCCCACCTGGGCGGGCGGCGGCTACACCTTC. It specifies CASSPTWAGGGYTF.

The chain links TRBV30 to TRBJ1-2; D possibly corresponds to TRBD1 (5 bases). Trimming left V 3 bases short and J 6 bases short, with 11 bases between. Germline CDR1 reads GTSNPN; CDR2 reads SVGIG (reference sequence). The CDR3 runs to 12 residues. The CDR3 here is CAWRPGSNGYTF. CDR3 in DNA: TGTGCCTGGAGGCCAGGGAGTAATGGCTACACCTTC.

This clonotype has a handful of counts. CDR3 region: CASRIFSGSSYEQYF. For the CDR3, the DNA is TGTGCCAGCAGGATATTCTCAGGAAGCTCCTACGAGCAGTACTTC. This chain connects TRBV6-1 to TRBJ2-7, with D uncertain. V gave up 6 bases and J gave up 0 bases, with 15 bases separating them. Germline V lookup: CDR1 MNHNS, CDR2 SASEGT. This CDR3 has 15 residues.

The chain is built from TRBV27 and TRBJ2-3, with D perhaps TRBD2 (6 bases). Per germline, CDR1 MNHEY and CDR2 SMNVEV (reference sequence). This CDR3 has 19 amino acids. V shed 6 bases and J shed 6 bases, with 31 bases lying between them. DNA for the CDR3: TGTGCCAGCAGCCCCCCTTTCGGTCGTAGCGGTCCTCGCGCGGATACGCAGTATTTT. It is translated as CASSPPFGRSGPRADTQYF.

CDR3 sequence: CASSRYSITGESGETQYF. CDR3 sequence (DNA): TGTGCCAGCTCACGATACTCTATAACAGGGGAGTCGGGGGAGACCCAGTACTTC. The J gene is TRBJ2-5, the V gene TRBV18, with 7 positions matching TRBD1. The CDR3 is made up of 18 amino acids. Germline V gene sequence: CDR1 KGHSH, CDR2 LQKENI. With V trimmed by 4 bases and J by 5 bases, 19 bases remained unmatched.

The rearrangement links TRBV6-1 to TRBJ2-1; D is unclear. This CDR3 region has 11 residues. V lost 5 bases, J lost 13 bases, and 12 bases lay in between. Germline V gene lookup returns CDR1 MNHNS and CDR2 SASEGT. Here the CDR3 reads CASSHDARQFF. The CDR3, as DNA: TGTGCCAGCAGTCACGACGCCCGTCAGTTCTTC.

The V and J genes are TRBV7-6 and TRBJ2-5; the match to TRBD2 covers 7 bases. V dropped 5 bases and J dropped 5; count of bases not matched to a gene: 14. Germline V gene lookup returns CDR1 SGHVS and CDR2 FNYEAQ. The CDR3 length is 16 residues. CDR3 sequence: CASSPRTSLGSETQYF. CDR3 coding DNA: TGTGCCAGCAGCCCTAGGACTAGTCTGGGGTCGGAGACCCAGTACTTC. Variable domain in full (rest from reference TRBV7-6 and TRBJ2-5): GAGVSQSPRYKVTKRGQDVALRCDPISGHVSLYWYRQALGQGPEFLTYFNYEAQQDKSGLPNDRFSAERPEGSISTLTIQRTEQRDSAMYRCASSPRTSLGSETQYFGPGTRLLVL.

This chain links TRBV6-1 with TRBJ2-1; D ambiguous. Germline-derived CDR1 and CDR2 are MNHNS and SASEGT. Deletions cut 6 bases from V and 5 bases from J, with 17 bases between. This CDR3 is built from 15 residues. This chain's CDR3 is CASSQAYNANNEQFF. In nucleotides, the CDR3 is TGTGCCAGCAGCCAAGCGTATAACGCTAACAATGAGCAGTTCTTC.

The chain couples TRBV6-5 to TRBJ2-5; D is possibly TRBD1 (5 bases). This CDR3 comprises 15 residues. V shed 2 bases and J shed 2 bases, with 12 bases lying between them. Germline assignment: CDR1 MNHEY and CDR2 SVGAGI. Here the CDR3 reads CASSYRRGGQETQYF. The CDR3, as DNA: TGTGCCAGCAGTTACCGTAGGGGCGGTCAAGAGACCCAGTACTTC.

The sample holds a few counts of this clonotype. V usage is TRBV7-2 and J usage is TRBJ2-2, with D uncertain. V shed 5 bases and J shed 4 bases, with 17 bases lying between them. The CDR3 extends over 16 amino acids. Germline assignment: CDR1 SGHTA and CDR2 FQGNSA. The CDR3 protein is CASSPPGGAVTGELFF. CDR3 nucleotides: TGTGCCAGCAGCCCCCCCGGCGGCGCCGTCACCGGGGAGCTGTTTTTT. The variable domain in full, with the rest retrieved from reference TRBV7-2 and TRBJ2-2, is GAGVSQSPSNKVTEKGKDVELRCDPISGHTALYWYRQSLGQGLEFLIYFQGNSAPDKSGLPSDRFSAERTGGSVSTLTIQRTQQEDSAVYLCASSPPGGAVTGELFFGEGSRLTVL.